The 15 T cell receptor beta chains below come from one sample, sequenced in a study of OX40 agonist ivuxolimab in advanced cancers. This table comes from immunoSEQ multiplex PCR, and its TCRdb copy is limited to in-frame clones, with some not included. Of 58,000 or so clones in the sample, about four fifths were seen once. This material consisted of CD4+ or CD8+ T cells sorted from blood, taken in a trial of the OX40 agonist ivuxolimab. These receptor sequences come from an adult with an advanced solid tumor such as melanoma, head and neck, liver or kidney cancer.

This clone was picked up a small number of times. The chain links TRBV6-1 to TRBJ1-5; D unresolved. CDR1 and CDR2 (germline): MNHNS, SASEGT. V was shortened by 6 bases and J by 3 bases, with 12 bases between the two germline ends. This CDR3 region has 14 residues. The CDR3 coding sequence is TGTGCCAGCAGGCCGCGGTGGGCCAATCAGCCCCAGCATTTT. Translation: CASRPRWANQPQHF.

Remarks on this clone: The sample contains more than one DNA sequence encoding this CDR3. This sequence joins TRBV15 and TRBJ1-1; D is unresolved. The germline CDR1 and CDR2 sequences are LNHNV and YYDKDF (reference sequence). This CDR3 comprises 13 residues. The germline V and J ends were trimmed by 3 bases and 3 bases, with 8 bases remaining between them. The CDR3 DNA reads TGTGCCACCAGCAGGGAGAGGTACACTGAAGCTTTCTTT. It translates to CATSRERYTEAFF.

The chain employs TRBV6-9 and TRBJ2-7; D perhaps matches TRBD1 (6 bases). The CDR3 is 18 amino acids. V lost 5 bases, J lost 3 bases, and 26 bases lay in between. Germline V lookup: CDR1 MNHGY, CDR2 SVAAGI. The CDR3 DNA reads TGTGCCAGCAGTATCAGGGGCAGGGTTCTCTTTCTCGACTACGAGCAGTACTTC. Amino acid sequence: CASSIRGRVLFLDYEQYF.

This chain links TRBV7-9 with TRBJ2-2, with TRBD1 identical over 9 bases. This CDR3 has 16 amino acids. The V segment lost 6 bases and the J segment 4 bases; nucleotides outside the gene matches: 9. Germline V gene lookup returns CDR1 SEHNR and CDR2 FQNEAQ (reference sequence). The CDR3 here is CASSRPGQGGTGELFF. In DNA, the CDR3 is TGTGCCAGCAGTCGTCCGGGACAGGGAGGCACCGGGGAGCTGTTTTTT.

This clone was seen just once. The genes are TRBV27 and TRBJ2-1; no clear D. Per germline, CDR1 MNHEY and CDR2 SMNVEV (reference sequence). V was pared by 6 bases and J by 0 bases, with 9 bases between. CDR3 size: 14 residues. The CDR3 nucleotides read TGTGCCAGCAGGGGGTCTAGCTCCTACAATGAGCAGTTCTTC. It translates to CASRGSSSYNEQFF.

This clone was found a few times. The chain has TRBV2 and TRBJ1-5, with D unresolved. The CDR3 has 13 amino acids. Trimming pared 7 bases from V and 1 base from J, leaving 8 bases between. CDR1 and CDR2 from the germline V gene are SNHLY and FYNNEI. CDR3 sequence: CASTMQSNQPQHF. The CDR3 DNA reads TGTGCCAGCACTATGCAGAGCAATCAGCCCCAGCATTTT.

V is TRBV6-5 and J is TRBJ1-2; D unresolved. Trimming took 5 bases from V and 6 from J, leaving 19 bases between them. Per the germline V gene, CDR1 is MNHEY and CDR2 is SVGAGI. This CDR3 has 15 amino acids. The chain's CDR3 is CASSVADSLLDGYTF. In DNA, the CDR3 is TGTGCCAGCAGTGTGGCAGATTCCTTATTGGATGGCTACACCTTC.

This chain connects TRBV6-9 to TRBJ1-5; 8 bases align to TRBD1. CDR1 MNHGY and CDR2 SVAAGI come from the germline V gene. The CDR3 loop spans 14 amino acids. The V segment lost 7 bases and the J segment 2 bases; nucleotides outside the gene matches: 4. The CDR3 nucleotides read TGTGCCAGCACCCCGGGACAGGGCAATCAGCCCCAGCATTTT. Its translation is CASTPGQGNQPQHF.

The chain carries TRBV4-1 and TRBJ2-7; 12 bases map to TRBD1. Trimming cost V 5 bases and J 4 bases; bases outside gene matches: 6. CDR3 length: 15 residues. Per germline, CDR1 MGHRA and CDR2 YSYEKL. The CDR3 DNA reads TGCGCCAGCAGCACGGGACAGGGGGCTCGGTACGAGCAGTACTTC. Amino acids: CASSTGQGARYEQYF.

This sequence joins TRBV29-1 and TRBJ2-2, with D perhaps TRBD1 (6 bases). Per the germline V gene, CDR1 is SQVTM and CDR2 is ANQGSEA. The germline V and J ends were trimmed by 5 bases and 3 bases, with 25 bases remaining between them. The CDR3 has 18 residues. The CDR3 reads CSVPGGSGLYADTGELFF. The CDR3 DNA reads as TGCAGCGTTCCTGGGGGCTCGGGCTTATATGCGGACACCGGGGAGCTGTTTTTT.

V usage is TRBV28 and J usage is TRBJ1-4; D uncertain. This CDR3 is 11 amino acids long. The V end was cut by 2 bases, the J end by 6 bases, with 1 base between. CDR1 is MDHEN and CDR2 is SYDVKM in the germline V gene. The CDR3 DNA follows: TGTGCCAGCAGTTTAGATGAAAAACTGTTTTTT. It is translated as CASSLDEKLFF.

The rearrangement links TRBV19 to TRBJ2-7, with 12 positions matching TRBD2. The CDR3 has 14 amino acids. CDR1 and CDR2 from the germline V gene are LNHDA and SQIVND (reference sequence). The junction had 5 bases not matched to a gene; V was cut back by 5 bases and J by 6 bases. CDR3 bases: TGTGCCAGTAGTGTGACTAGCGGGAGAAGCGAGCAGTACTTC. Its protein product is CASSVTSGRSEQYF.

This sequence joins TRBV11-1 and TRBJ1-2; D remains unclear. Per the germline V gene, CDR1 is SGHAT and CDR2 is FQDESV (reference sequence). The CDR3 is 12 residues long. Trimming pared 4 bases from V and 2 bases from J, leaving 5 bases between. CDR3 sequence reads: CASSSRNYGYTF. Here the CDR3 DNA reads TGTGCCAGCAGCTCCCGAAACTATGGCTACACCTTC.

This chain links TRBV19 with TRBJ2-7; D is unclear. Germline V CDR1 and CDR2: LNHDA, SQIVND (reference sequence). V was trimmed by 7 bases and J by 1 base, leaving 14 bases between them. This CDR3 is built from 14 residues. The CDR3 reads CASTKGWGSYEQYF. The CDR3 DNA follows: TGTGCCAGTACCAAAGGATGGGGTTCCTACGAGCAGTACTTC. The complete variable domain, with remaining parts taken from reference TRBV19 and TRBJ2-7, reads DGGITQSPKYLFRKEGQNVTLSCEQNLNHDAMYWYRQDPGQGLRLIYYSQIVNDFQKGDIAEGYSVSREKKESFPLTVTSAQKNPTAFYLCASTKGWGSYEQYFGPGTRLTVT.

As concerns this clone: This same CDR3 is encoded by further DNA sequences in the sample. The CDR3 region is CASSPPRNTEAFF. Here the CDR3 DNA reads TGTGCCAGCAGTCCGCCGCGGAACACTGAAGCTTTCTTT. The chain uses TRBV6-5 and TRBJ1-1; D ambiguous. The ends were cut back, 5 bases at V and 1 base at J, with 8 bases in the middle. The V gene's germline CDR1 is MNHEY and CDR2 SVGAGI. The CDR3 covers 13 residues.